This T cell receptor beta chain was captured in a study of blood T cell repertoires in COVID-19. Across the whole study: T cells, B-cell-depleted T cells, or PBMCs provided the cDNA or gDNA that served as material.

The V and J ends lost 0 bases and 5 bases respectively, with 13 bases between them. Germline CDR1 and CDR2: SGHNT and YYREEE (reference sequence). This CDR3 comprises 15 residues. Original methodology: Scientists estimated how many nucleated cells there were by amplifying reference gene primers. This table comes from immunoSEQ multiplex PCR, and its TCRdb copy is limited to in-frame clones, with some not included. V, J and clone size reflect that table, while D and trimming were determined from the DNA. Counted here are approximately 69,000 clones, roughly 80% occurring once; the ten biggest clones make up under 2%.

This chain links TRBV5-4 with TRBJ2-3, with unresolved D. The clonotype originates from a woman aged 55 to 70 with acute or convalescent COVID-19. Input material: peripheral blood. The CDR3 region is CASSLGGPVRDTQYF. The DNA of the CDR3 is TGTGCCAGCAGCTTGGGCGGTCCCGTTAGAGATACGCAGTATTTT.